Reported below is one T cell receptor (beta chain). Its antigen remains unidentified. The data are from a study of cytomegalovirus exposure and HLA in healthy donors. As for the study in general: Within the Caucasian-associated ancestry cluster were under 85% of the approximately 400 genotyped donors.

Study findings and constraints: Per a prior analysis, the majority of TCR beta V segments were productive roughly 87% or roughly 30% of the time. In presence/absence analyses, roughly uniform sequencing depth across donors was assumed. Despite most TCR sequences being rare, some public TCRs occurred in many donors.

13 Jbeta primers and 60 Vbeta primers were used for the PCR. The method was immunoSEQ multiplex PCR; TCRdb's version includes in-frame clones alone and lacks a portion of them. This sample has 110,000 or so clones, with 70% to 85% found just once. This CDR3 region has 14 residues. Trimming removed 2 bases from V and 4 bases from J; junction bases left unmatched: 2. Germline V gives CDR1 SGHNT, CDR2 YYREEE (reference sequence). This receptor was obtained from a woman aged 40 to 55 in good health and CMV-seropositive. The chain carries TRBV5-4 and TRBJ2-3; 9 nucleotides align to TRBD1. Material for sequencing was PBMCs. Here the CDR3 DNA reads TGTGCCAGCAGCTTACAGGGGGCTTCAGATACGCAGTATTTT. As protein: CASSLQGASDTQYF.